These 18 T cell receptor beta chains were sequenced from one sample in a study of blood T cell repertoires in COVID-19. Profiling relied on immunoSEQ multiplex PCR, and the TCRdb table lists in-frame clones only, not all of them. The data contain around 94,000 clones, around four fifths of them singletons. Material for sequencing was peripheral blood. The receptor set was obtained from a man aged 45-65 years with acute or convalescent COVID-19.

The gene calls are TRBV10-2 and TRBJ2-2; D may be TRBD2 (6 bases). The germline V gene has CDR1 WSHSY and CDR2 SAAADI. CDR3 size: 17 residues. Trimming left V 0 bases short and J 5 bases short, with 16 bases between. Here the CDR3 DNA reads TGCGCCAGCAGTGAGTCCTTACGGGGGTCGGGGACCGGGGAGCTGTTTTTT. Translation: CASSESLRGSGTGELFF.

This sequence joins TRBV7-2 and TRBJ1-3; a possible D gene is TRBD1 (5 bases). Germline V lookup: CDR1 SGHTA, CDR2 FQGNSA. This CDR3 has 14 residues. The ends were cut back, 5 bases at V and 4 bases at J, with 12 bases in the middle. The CDR3 nucleotides read TGTGCCAGCAGCCCCACGGGGGTGGGAAACACCATATATTTT. Protein: CASSPTGVGNTIYF.

This clone has only a few counts. The V gene is TRBV3-1 (or the pseudogene TRBV3-2), the J gene TRBJ2-3; 9 bases line up with TRBD2. The germline V gene encodes CDR1 LGHDT and CDR2 YNNKEL (reference sequence). This CDR3 comprises 18 residues. V shed 0 bases and J 2 bases; nucleotides not matched to a gene: 9. This CDR3 is CASSQDYPAGGITDTQYF. CDR3 nucleotide sequence: TGTGCCAGCAGCCAAGACTACCCTGCGGGGGGGATCACAGATACGCAGTATTTT.

V and J are TRBV4-2 and TRBJ2-5; the match to TRBD2 covers 9 bases. The germline CDR1 and CDR2 sequences are LGHNA and YNFKEQ. This CDR3 contains 19 residues. Trimming at V came to 2 bases and at J to 4 bases, leaving 17 bases not matched to a gene. CDR3 bases: TGTGCCAGCAGCCAACCCTCGGGGATTATGCGGGAGGGCCCAGAGACCCAGTACTTC. It codes for CASSQPSGIMREGPETQYF.

This clone has just one count. The chain links TRBV7-8 to TRBJ1-2; 9 nucleotides line up with TRBD1. This CDR3 contains 16 residues. CDR1 is SGHVS and CDR2 is FQNEAQ in the germline V gene. V was pared by 2 bases and J by 4 bases, with 8 bases of the junction left unmatched. CDR3 protein: CASSLFGTGYRYGYTF. The CDR3 nucleotides are TGTGCCAGCAGCTTATTCGGGACAGGGTATCGCTATGGCTACACCTTC.

A word on this clone: An end of the junction differs from the germline gene, which may be a read error. The V and J genes are TRBV10-2 and TRBJ2-7; D gene unclear. Per the germline V gene, CDR1 is WSHSY and CDR2 is SAAADI. There are 15 residues in the CDR3. This chain's CDR3 is CASRESVAHTYEQYF. CDR3 nucleotides: TGCGCCAGCAGGGAGTCGGTAGCTCATACCTACGAGCAGTACTTC.

This clone was seen a single time. The rearrangement joins TRBV19 to TRBJ2-6; D possibly corresponds to TRBD1 (5 bases). V lost 6 bases, J lost 1 base, and 13 bases lay in between. The CDR3 has 16 residues. Germline-derived CDR1 and CDR2 are LNHDA and SQIVND (reference sequence). CDR3 nucleotides: TGTGCCAGTAGCCCAGGGTTGGCGTCTGGGGCCAACGTCCTGACTTTC. Encoded protein: CASSPGLASGANVLTF.

CDR3 sequence: CASSGRAGGAGGDQPQHF. The CDR3 coding sequence is TGTGCCAGCAGCGGGAGGGCAGGGGGCGCAGGAGGGGATCAGCCCCAGCATTTT. The genes are TRBV7-9 and TRBJ1-5, with 8 bases fitting TRBD1. With V trimmed by 5 bases and J by 5 bases, 17 bases remained unmatched. This CDR3 region has 18 residues. Germline lookup yields CDR1 SEHNR and CDR2 FQNEAQ (reference sequence).

This clone appeared a single time. CDR3 residues: CASSFGGSNYGYTF. The CDR3 nucleotides read TGCGCCAGCAGCTTCGGGGGGAGCAACTATGGCTACACCTTC. The chain uses TRBV5-1 and TRBJ1-2; weak D call: TRBD1 (5 bases). This CDR3 contains 14 residues. Germline lookup yields CDR1 SGHRS and CDR2 YFSETQ. Deletions cut 2 bases from V and 2 bases from J, with 10 bases between.

This sequence joins TRBV10-3 and TRBJ2-6, with 12 positions matching TRBD1. V dropped 5 bases and J dropped 0; count of bases not matched to a gene: 5. The CDR3 spans 18 residues. Germline lookup yields CDR1 ENHRY and CDR2 SYGVKD. CDR3 loop: CAISKGGQGASGANVLTF. CDR3 sequence (DNA): TGTGCCATCAGTAAAGGGGGACAGGGGGCCTCTGGGGCCAACGTCCTGACTTTC.

V is TRBV10-3 and J is TRBJ2-6; D call uncertain. The CDR3 has 15 residues. Germline V gene lookup returns CDR1 ENHRY and CDR2 SYGVKD. Trimming took 3 bases from V and 0 from J, leaving 6 bases between them. The CDR3 nucleotides are TGTGCCATCAGTGACACTAACTCTGGGGCCAACGTCCTGACTTTC. As protein: CAISDTNSGANVLTF.

Remarks on this clone: An end of the junction differs from the germline gene, which may be a read error. The chain joins TRBV5-8 to TRBJ1-1; D might be TRBD1 (5 bases). The length of the CDR3 is 13 residues. Germline CDR1 and CDR2: SGHTS and YDEGEE. Written as DNA, the CDR3 is TGTGCCAGCAGCTTTTCAGGGAACCCTGAAGCTTTCTTT. Amino acids: CASSFSGNPEAFF.

V and J are TRBV14 and TRBJ2-7; D is perhaps TRBD2 (7 bases). The germline V and J ends were trimmed by 5 bases and 0 bases, with 11 bases remaining between them. The CDR3 is 14 residues long. Germline CDR1 SGHDN, CDR2 FVKESK. The CDR3 DNA follows: TGTGCCAGCAGCAAACGGGGGGCCTCCTACGAGCAGTACTTC. This encodes CASSKRGASYEQYF.

This clone has only a few counts. The rearrangement uses TRBV18 and TRBJ2-2; a weak D match, TRBD1 (5 bases). The CDR3 length is 12 residues. Germline CDR1 and CDR2: KGHSH and LQKENI. V was cut by 3 bases and J by 7 bases, with 6 bases left in between. CDR3 sequence: CASSPDSGELFF. In DNA form, the CDR3 reads TGTGCCAGCTCACCTGACAGCGGGGAGCTGTTTTTT.

The chain couples TRBV10-1 to TRBJ2-1; 7 positions agree with TRBD2. The CDR3 is 13 amino acids. Looked up from germline, CDR1 is WNHNN and CDR2 is SYGVQD (reference sequence). J lost 7 bases, V lost 6 bases, and 6 bases had no gene match. The CDR3 reads CASSPGTNNEQFF. In DNA, the CDR3 is TGCGCCAGCAGCCCCGGGACTAATAATGAGCAGTTCTTC.

The chain uses TRBV28 and TRBJ2-7; D might be TRBD1 (6 bases). V lost 7 bases and J 0 bases, leaving 19 bases between the germline ends. The CDR3 length is 16 residues. The germline CDR1 and CDR2 sequences are MDHEN and SYDVKM. CDR3 DNA sequence: TGTGCCAGCACCTCCCTGGGGGCTACTGGCTCCTACGAGCAGTACTTC. Translation: CASTSLGATGSYEQYF.

This chain links TRBV30 with TRBJ1-1; 7 bases are a match to TRBD1. With 5 bases clipped from V and 4 bases from J, the junction kept 7 bases outside the gene matches. CDR1 and CDR2 (germline): GTSNPN, SVGIG (reference sequence). The CDR3 consists of 13 residues. The CDR3 nucleotides read TGTGCCTGGGCGAAAAACAGGGGCACTGAAGCTTTCTTT. Translated, it gives CAWAKNRGTEAFF.

The rearrangement joins TRBV11-2 to TRBJ2-3; TRBD1 agrees at 9 bases. The germline gives CDR1 SGHAT, CDR2 FQNNGV. This CDR3 comprises 12 residues. V was clipped by 8 bases and J by 9 bases; unmatched bases: 6. CDR3 region: CASVGDRVTQYF. The CDR3 bases are TGTGCCAGCGTCGGGGACAGGGTGACGCAGTATTTT. Combining the CDR3 with reference TRBV11-2 and TRBJ2-3 gives the whole variable domain EAGVAQSPRYKIIEKRQSVAFWCNPISGHATLYWYQQILGQGPKLLIQFQNNGVVDDSQLPKDRFSAERLKGVDSTLKIQPAKLEDSAVYLCASVGDRVTQYFGPGTRLTVL.